Below, one T cell receptor (beta chain) is given with its context. In the original analysis: The assay estimated nucleated cells by amplifying reference gene primers. The method was immunoSEQ multiplex PCR; TCRdb's version includes in-frame clones alone and lacks a portion of them. V and J calls and clone size are those listed in that table; D and trimming were worked out from the DNA. The sample lists 90,000 to 120,000 clones; about 80% were seen once. These data belong to a study of blood T cell repertoires in COVID-19. Overall study: Both acute and convalescent COVID-19 samples were obtained from the United States, Italy and Spain. PBMCs, B-cell-depleted T cells, or T cells were the source of the cDNA or gDNA that made up the material.

The CDR3 runs 13 residues. V lost 5 bases, J lost 4 bases, and 4 bases stayed unmatched. This clonotype originated in a man in his 60s with acute or convalescent COVID-19. This sequence joins TRBV12-3 or TRBV12-4 and TRBJ1-2, with TRBD1 identical over 7 bases. The sample was peripheral blood. CDR3 sequence reads: CASSRRDSYGYTF. The CDR3 DNA sequence: TGTGCCAGCAGTCGTCGGGACAGCTATGGCTACACCTTC.